This T cell receptor (beta chain) originates from a study of T cells in women clearing cervical HPV infection. Study-level background: No precancer developed; the control's incident HPV16 infection cleared within 12 months.

Average input was approximately 1.3 ug genomic DNA for immunoSEQ TCR beta CDR3 amplification. Produced via immunoSEQ multiplex PCR; TCRdb's table is partial and in-frame only. The data include tens of thousands of clones; the top ten clones carry around 7%. CDR3 length: 17 amino acids. V was shortened by 6 bases and J by 0 bases, with 18 bases between the two germline ends. Germline assignment: CDR1 LNHDA and CDR2 SQIVND (reference sequence). Regarding this clone: The CDR3 end falls 3 residues outside the read, so it is completed with the germline J gene. At the DNA level, this CDR3 is encoded by other sequences in the same sample as well.

Cervical HPV DNA detected by MY09/MY11 PCR, typed by dot-blot. Material for sequencing was blood buffy coat. The chain has TRBV19 and TRBJ1-3, with a weak D call TRBD1 (5 bases). This sequence was found in a woman aged 18-70 years with a cervical HPV16 infection that either progressed to CIN3+ or cleared (not recorded which). The part of the CDR3 DNA that was read is TGTGCCAGTAGCACCTCGGGGGAGGTCTTCTCTGGAAACACC. Its translation: CASSTSGEVFSGNT. The entire CDR3 reads CASSTSGEVFSGNTIYF.